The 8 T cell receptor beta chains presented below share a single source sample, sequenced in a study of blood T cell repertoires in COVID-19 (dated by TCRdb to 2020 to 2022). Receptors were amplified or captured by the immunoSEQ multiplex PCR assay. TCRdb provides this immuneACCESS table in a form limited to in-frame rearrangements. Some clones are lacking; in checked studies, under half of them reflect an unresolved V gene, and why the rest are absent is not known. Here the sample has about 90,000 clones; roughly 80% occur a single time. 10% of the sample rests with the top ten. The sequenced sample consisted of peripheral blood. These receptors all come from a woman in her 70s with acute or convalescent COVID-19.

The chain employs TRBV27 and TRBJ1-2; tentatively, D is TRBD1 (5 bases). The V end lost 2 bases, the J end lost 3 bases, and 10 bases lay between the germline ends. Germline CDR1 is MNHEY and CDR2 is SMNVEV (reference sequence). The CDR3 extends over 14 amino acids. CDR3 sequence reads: CASSLRWGDYGYTF. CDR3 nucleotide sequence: TGTGCCAGCAGTTTAAGGTGGGGCGACTATGGCTACACCTTC.

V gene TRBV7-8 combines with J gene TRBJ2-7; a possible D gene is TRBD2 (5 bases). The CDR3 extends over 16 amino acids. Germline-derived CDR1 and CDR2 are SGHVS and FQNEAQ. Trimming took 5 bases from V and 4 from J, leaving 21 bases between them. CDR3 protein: CASSPYFGGRGYEQYF. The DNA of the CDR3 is TGTGCCAGCAGCCCGTACTTTGGAGGACGTGGTTACGAGCAGTACTTC.

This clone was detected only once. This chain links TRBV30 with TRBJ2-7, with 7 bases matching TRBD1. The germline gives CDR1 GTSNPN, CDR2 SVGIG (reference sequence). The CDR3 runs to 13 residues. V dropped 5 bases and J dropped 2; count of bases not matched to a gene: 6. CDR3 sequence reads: CAWSQGLAYEQYF. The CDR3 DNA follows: TGTGCCTGGTCACAGGGGCTCGCCTACGAGCAGTACTTC.

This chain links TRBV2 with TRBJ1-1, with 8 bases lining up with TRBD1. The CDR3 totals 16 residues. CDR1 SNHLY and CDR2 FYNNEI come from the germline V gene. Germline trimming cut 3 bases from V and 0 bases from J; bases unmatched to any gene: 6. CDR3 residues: CASSEGRQGLNTEAFF. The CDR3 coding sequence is TGTGCCAGCAGTGAGGGTAGACAGGGGCTGAACACTGAAGCTTTCTTT.

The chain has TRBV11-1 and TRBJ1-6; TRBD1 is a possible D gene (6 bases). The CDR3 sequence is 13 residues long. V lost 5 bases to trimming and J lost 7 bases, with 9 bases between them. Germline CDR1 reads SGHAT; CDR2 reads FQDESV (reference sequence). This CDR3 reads CASSNTGNSPLHF. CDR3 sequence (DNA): TGTGCCAGCAGCAACACAGGGAATTCACCCCTCCACTTT.

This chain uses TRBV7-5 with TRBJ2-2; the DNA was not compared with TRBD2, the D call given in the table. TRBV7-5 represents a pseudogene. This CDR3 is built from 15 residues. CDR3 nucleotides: TGTGTCAGAAGCTTGGAGGAGTTGGACACCGGGGAGCTGTTTTTT. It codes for CVRSLEELDTGELFF.

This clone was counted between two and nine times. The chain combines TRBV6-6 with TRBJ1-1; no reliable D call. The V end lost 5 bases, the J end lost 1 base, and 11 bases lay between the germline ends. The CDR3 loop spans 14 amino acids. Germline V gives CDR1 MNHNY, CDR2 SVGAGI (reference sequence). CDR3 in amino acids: CASSAQRENTEAFF. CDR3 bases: TGTGCCAGCAGTGCACAGAGGGAGAACACTGAAGCTTTCTTT.

This CDR3 reads CASTPDGIYEQFF. DNA of the CDR3: TGTGCCAGTACCCCTGACGGGATTTATGAGCAGTTCTTC. This rearrangement joins TRBV19 to TRBJ2-1; possible D gene TRBD2, 5 bases. The germline V and J ends were trimmed by 7 bases and 8 bases, with 15 bases remaining between them. Per germline, CDR1 LNHDA and CDR2 SQIVND (reference sequence). The CDR3 length is 13 residues.